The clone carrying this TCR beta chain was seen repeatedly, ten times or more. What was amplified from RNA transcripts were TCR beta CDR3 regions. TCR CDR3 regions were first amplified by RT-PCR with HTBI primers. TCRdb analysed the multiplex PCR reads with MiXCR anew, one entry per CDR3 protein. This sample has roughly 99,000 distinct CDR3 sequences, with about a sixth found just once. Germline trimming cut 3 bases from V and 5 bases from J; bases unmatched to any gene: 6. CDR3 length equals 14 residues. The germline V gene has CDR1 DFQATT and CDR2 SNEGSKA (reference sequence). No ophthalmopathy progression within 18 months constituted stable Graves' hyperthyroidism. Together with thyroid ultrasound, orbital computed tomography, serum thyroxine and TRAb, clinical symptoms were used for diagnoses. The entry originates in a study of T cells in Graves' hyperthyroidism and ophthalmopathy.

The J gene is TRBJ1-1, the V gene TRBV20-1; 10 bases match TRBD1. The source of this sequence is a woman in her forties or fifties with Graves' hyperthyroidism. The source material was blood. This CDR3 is CSASDRGRATEAFF. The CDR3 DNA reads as TGCAGTGCTAGTGACAGGGGGCGTGCTACTGAAGCTTTCTTT.